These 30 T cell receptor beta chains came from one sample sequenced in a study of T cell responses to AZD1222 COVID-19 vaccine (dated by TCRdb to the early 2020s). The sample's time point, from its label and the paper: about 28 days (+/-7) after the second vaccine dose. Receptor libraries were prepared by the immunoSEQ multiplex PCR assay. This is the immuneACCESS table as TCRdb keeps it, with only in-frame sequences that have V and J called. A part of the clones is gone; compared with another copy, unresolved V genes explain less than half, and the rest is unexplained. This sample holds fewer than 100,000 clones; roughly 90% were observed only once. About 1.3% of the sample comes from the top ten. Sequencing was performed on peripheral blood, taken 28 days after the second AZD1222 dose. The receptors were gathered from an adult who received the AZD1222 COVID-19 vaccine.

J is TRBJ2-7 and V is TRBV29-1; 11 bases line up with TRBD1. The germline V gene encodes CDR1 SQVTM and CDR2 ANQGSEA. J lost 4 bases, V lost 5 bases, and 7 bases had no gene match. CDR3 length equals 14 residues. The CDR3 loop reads CSVTFGTGGYEQYF. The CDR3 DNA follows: TGCAGCGTTACCTTTGGGACAGGGGGGTACGAGCAGTACTTC.

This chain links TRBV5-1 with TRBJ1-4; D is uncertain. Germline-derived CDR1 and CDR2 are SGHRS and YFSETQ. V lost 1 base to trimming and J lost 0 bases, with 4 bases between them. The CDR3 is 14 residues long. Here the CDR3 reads CASSLLATNEKLFF. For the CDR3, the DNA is TGCGCCAGCAGCTTGTTAGCAACTAATGAAAAACTGTTTTTT.

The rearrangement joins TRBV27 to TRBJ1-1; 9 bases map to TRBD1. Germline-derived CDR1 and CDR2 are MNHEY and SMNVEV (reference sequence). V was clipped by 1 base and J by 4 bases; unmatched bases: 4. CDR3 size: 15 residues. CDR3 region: CASSLYATGGTEAFF. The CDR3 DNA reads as TGTGCCAGCAGTTTATACGCGACAGGGGGCACTGAAGCTTTCTTT.

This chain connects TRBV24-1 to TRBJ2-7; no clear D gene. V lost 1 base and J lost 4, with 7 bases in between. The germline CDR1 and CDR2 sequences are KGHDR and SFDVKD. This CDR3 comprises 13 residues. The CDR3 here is CATSDFGGYEQYF. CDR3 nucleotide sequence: TGTGCCACCAGTGATTTTGGCGGATACGAGCAGTACTTC.

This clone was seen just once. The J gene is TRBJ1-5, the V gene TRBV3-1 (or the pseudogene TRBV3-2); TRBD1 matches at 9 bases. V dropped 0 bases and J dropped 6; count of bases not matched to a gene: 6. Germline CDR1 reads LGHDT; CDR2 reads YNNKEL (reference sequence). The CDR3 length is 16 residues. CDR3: CASSQDGQGFGQPQHF. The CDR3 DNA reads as TGTGCCAGCAGCCAAGATGGACAGGGGTTCGGTCAGCCCCAGCATTTT.

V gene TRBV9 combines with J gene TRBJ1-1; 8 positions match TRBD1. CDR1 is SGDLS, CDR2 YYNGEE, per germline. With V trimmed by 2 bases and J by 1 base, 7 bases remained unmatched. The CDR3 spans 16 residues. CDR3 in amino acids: CASSVSGDRTNTEAFF. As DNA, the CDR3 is TGTGCCAGCAGCGTTTCAGGGGACAGGACGAACACTGAAGCTTTCTTT.

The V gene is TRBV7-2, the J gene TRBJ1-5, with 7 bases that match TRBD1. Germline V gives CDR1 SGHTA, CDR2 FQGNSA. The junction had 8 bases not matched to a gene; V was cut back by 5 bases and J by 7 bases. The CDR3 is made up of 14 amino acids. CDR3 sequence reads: CASSIDRAGQPQHF. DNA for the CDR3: TGTGCCAGCAGCATCGACAGGGCTGGCCAGCCCCAGCATTTT.

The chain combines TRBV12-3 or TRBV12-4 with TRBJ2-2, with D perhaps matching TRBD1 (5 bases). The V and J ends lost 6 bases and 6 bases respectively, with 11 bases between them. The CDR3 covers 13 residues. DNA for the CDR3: TGTGCCAGCAGCGCGACCAGGGCCGGGGAGCTGTTTTTT. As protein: CASSATRAGELFF.

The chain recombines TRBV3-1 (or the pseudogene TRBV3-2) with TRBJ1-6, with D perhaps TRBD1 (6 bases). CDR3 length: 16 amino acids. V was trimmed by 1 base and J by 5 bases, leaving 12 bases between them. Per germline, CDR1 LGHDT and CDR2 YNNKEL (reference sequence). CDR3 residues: CASSQVGGVDNSPLHF. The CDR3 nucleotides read TGTGCCAGCAGCCAAGTAGGGGGGGTCGATAATTCACCCCTCCACTTT.

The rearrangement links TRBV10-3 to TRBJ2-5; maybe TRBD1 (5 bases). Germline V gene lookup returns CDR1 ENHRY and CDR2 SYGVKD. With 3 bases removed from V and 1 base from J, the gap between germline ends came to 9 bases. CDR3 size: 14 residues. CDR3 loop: CAISERGFQETQYF. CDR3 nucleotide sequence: TGTGCCATCAGTGAAAGGGGATTCCAAGAGACCCAGTACTTC.

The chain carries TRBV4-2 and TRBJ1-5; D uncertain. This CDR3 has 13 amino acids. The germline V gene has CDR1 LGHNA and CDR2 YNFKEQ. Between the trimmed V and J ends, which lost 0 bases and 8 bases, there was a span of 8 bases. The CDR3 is CASSQEFGEPQHF. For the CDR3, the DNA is TGTGCCAGCAGCCAAGAATTCGGTGAGCCCCAGCATTTT.

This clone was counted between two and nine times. Written as DNA, the CDR3 is TGTGCCAGCAGTTTTCGACTCTGGGCGATGGTACAGCCCCAGCATTTT. Protein sequence: CASSFRLWAMVQPQHF. The chain combines TRBV28 with TRBJ1-5; D unresolved. This CDR3 spans 16 amino acids. Germline values: CDR1 MDHEN, CDR2 SYDVKM. Trimming pared 3 bases from V and 7 bases from J, leaving 19 bases between.

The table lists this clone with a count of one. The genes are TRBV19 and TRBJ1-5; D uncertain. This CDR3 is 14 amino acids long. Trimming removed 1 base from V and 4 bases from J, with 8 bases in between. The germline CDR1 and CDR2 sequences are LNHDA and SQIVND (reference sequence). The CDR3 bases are TGTGCCAGTAGTATAGGTTGGGGAAATCAGCCCCAGCATTTT. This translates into CASSIGWGNQPQHF.

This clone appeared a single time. This CDR3 is CASSSTDRGPRAYEQYF. CDR3 DNA: TGTGCCAGCAGCTCTACGGACAGGGGCCCACGGGCCTACGAGCAGTACTTC. This chain uses TRBV7-8 with TRBJ2-7, with 9 bases matching TRBD1. The V gene's germline CDR1 is SGHVS and CDR2 FQNEAQ. The CDR3 has 17 amino acids. V shed 4 bases, J shed 2 bases, and the junction held 12 bases outside the gene matches.

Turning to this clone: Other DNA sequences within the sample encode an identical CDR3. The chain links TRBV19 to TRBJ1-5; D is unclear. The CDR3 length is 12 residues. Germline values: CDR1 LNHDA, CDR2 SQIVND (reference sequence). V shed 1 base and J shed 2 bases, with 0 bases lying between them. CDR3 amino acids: CASSIGNQPQHF. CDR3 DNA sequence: TGTGCCAGTAGTATAGGCAATCAGCCCCAGCATTTT. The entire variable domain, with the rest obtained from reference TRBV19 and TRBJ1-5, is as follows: DGGITQSPKYLFRKEGQNVTLSCEQNLNHDAMYWYRQDPGQGLRLIYYSQIVNDFQKGDIAEGYSVSREKKESFPLTVTSAQKNPTAFYLCASSIGNQPQHFGDGTRLSIL.

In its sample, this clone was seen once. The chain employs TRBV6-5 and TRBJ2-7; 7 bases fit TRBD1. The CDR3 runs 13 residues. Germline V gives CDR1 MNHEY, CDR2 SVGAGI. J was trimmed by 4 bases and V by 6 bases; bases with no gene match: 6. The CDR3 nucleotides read TGTGCCAGCAGGAGACAGGGTGGGTACGAGCAGTACTTC. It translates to CASRRQGGYEQYF.

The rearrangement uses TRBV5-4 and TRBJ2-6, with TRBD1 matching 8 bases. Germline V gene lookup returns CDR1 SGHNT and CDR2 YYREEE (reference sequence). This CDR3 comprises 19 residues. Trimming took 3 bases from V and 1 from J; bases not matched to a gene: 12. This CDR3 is CASSYPVGDRISGANVLTF. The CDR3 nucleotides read TGTGCCAGCAGCTATCCAGTTGGGGACAGGATATCTGGGGCCAACGTCCTGACTTTC.

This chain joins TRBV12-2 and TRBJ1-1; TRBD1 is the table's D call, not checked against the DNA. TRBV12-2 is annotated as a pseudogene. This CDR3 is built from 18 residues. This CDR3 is CASRSTGTGRPLNTEAFF. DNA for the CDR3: TGTGCAAGTCGCTCGACCGGGACAGGGAGGCCCTTGAACACTGAAGCTTTCTTT.

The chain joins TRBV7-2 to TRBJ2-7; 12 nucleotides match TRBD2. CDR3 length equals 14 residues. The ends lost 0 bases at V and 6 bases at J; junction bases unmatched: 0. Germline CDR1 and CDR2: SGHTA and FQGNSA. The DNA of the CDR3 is TGTGCCAGCAGCTTAGCACTAGCGGGGGGCGAGCAGTACTTC. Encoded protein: CASSLALAGGEQYF. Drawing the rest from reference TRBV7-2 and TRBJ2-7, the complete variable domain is GAGVSQSPSNKVTEKGKDVELRCDPISGHTALYWYRQSLGQGLEFLIYFQGNSAPDKSGLPSDRFSAERTGGSVSTLTIQRTQQEDSAVYLCASSLALAGGEQYFGPGTRLTVT.

This chain's CDR3 is CASGTSVVTDTQYF. The CDR3 bases are TGTGCCAGCGGGACTAGCGTGGTCACAGATACGCAGTATTTT. V gene TRBV2 combines with J gene TRBJ2-3; 10 nucleotides line up with TRBD2. In germline, CDR1 is SNHLY, CDR2 FYNNEI. This CDR3 contains 14 residues. V shed 8 bases and J 2 bases; nucleotides not matched to a gene: 4.

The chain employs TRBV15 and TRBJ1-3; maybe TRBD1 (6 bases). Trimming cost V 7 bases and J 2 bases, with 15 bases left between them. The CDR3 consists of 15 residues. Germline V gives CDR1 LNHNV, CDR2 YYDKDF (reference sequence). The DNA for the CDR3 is TGTGCCACCATCCAAGCGGGACACCCTGGAAACACCATATATTTT. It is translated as CATIQAGHPGNTIYF.

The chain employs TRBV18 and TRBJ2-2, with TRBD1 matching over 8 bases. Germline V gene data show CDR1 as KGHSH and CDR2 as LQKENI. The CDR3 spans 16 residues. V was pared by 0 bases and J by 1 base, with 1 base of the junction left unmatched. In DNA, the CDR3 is TGTGCCAGCTCACCACCCAGGGGGCGGAACACCGGGGAGCTGTTTTTT. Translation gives CASSPPRGRNTGELFF.

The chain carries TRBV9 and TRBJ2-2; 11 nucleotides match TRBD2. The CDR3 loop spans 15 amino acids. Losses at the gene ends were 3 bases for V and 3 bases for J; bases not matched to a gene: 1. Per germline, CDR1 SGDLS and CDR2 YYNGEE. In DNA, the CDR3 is TGTGCCAGCAGCGGACTAGCGGGGTACACCGGGGAGCTGTTTTTT. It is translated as CASSGLAGYTGELFF. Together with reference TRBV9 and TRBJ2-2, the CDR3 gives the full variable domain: DSGVTQTPKHLITATGQRVTLRCSPRSGDLSVYWYQQSLDQGLQFLIQYYNGEERAKGNILERFSAQQFPDLHSELNLSSLELGDSALYFCASSGLAGYTGELFFGEGSRLTVL.

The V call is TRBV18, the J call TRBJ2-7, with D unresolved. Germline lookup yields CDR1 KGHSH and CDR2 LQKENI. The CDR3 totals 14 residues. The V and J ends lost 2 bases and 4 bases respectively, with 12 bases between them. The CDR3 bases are TGTGCCAGCTCACCAGTTTCGGGTCGGTACGAGCAGTACTTC. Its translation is CASSPVSGRYEQYF.

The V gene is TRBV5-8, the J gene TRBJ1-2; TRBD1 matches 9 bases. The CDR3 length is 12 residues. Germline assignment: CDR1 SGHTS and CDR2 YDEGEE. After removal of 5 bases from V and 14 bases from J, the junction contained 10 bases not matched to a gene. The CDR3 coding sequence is TGTGCCAGCAGTGGGGACAGGGCCAGGCGTACCTTC. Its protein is CASSGDRARRTF.

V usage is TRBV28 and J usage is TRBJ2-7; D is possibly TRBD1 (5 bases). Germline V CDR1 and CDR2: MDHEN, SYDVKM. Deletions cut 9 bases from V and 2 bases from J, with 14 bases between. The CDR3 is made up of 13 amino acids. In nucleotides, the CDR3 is TGTGCCAGTAAAGGGGTACCAGCCTACGAGCAGTACTTC. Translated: CASKGVPAYEQYF.

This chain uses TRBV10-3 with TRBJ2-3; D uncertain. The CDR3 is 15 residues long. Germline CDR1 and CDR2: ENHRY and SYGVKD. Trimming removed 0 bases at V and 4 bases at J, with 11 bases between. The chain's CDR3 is CAISESHPLPDTQYF. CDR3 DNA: TGTGCCATCAGTGAGTCGCATCCTCTGCCAGATACGCAGTATTTT.

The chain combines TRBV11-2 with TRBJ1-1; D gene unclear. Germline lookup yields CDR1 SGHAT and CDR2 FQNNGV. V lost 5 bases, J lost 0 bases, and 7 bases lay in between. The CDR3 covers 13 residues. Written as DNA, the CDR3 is TGTGCCAGCAGCGAGTGGATGAACACTGAAGCTTTCTTT. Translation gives CASSEWMNTEAFF.

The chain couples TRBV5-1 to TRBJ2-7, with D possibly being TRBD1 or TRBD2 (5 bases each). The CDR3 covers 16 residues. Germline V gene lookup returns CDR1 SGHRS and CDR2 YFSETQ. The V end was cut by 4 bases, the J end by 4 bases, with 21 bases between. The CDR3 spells CASSPDWDQFEYEQYF. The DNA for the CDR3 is TGCGCCAGCAGCCCGGACTGGGACCAGTTCGAGTACGAGCAGTACTTC.

The CDR3 DNA reads TGTGCCAGCAGTTGGTCCGGGGTTGGGGCCAACGTCCTGACTTTC. Encoded protein: CASSWSGVGANVLTF. V usage is TRBV6-2 or TRBV6-3 and J usage is TRBJ2-6, with D possibly TRBD2 on 5 matching bases. The length of the CDR3 is 15 residues. The germline gives CDR1 MNHEY, CDR2 SVGEGT. V lost 4 bases to trimming and J lost 3 bases, with 10 bases between them.